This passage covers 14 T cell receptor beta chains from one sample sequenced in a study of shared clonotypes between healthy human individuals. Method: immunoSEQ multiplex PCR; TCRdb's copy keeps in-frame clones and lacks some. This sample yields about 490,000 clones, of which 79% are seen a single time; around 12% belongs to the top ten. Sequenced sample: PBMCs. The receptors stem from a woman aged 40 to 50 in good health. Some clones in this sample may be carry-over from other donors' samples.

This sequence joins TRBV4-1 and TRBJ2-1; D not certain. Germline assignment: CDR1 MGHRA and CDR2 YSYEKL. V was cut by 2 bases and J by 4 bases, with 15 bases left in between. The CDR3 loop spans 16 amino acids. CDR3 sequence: CASSQTSNNRYNEQFF. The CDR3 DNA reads TGCGCCAGCAGCCAAACAAGTAACAATCGATACAATGAGCAGTTCTTC.

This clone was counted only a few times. The CDR3 spells CASSAGRTEVNEQFF. For the CDR3, the DNA is TGTGCCAGCAGTGCGGGACGAACCGAGGTCAATGAGCAGTTCTTC. This chain joins TRBV28 and TRBJ2-1; D possibly corresponds to TRBD2 (6 bases). Trimming took 5 bases from V and 6 from J, leaving 17 bases between them. This CDR3 has 15 residues. The germline V gene encodes CDR1 MDHEN and CDR2 SYDVKM.

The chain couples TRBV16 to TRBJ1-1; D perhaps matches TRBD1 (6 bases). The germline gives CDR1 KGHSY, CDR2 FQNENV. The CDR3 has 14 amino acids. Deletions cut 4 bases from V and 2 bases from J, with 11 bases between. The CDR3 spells CASSRGTPNTEAFF. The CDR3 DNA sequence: TGTGCCAGCAGCCGGGGGACACCCAACACTGAAGCTTTCTTT.

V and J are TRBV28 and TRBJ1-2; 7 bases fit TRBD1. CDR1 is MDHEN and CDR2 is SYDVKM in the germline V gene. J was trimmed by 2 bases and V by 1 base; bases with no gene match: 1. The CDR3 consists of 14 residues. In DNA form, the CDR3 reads TGTGCCAGCAGTTTATTGACAGGGAACTATGGCTACACCTTC. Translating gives CASSLLTGNYGYTF.

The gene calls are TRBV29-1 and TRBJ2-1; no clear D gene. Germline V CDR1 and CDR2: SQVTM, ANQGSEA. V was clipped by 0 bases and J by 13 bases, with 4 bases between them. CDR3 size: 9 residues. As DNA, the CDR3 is TGCAGCGTTGAAGAGTCACAGTTCTTC. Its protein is CSVEESQFF.

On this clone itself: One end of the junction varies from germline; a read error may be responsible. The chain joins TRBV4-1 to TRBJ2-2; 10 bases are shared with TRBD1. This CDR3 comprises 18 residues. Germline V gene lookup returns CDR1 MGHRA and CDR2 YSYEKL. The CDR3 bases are TGCGCCCGCAGCCTCGACGGGGCAGGACAGGGGGGGACCGGGGAGCTGTTTTTT. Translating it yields CARSLDGAGQGGTGELFF.

As DNA, the CDR3 is TGTGCCAGCAGTTATTCCAGGGTGATCCCCTACAATGAGCAGTTCTTC. It specifies CASSYSRVIPYNEQFF. The chain is built from TRBV6-5 and TRBJ2-1, with D possibly matching TRBD1 (5 bases). The CDR3 is 16 residues long. Looked up from germline, CDR1 is MNHEY and CDR2 is SVGAGI. V lost 3 bases and J lost 2, with 14 bases in between.

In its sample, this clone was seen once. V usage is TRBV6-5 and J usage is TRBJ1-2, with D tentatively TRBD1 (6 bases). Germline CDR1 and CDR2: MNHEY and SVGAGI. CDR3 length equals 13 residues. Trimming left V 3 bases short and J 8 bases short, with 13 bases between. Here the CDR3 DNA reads TGTGCCAGCAGTTATGGCGGGGGCCGGGGCTACACCTTC. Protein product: CASSYGGGRGYTF.

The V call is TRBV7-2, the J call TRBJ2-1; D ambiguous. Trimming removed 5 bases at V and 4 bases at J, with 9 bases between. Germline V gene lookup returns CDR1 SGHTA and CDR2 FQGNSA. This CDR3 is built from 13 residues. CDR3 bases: TGTGCCAGCAGCCCACCATCATACAATGAGCAGTTCTTC. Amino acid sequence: CASSPPSYNEQFF.

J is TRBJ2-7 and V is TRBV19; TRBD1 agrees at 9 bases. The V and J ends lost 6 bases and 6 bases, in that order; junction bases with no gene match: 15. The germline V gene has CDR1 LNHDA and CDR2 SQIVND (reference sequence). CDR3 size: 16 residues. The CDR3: CASSSGTGRGSAEQYF. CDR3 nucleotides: TGTGCCAGTAGCTCCGGGACAGGGAGGGGGTCGGCCGAGCAGTACTTC.

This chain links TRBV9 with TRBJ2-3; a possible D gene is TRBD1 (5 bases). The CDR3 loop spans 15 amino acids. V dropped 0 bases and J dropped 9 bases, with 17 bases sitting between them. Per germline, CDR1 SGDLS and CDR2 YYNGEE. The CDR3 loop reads CASSVEGLTPGTQYF. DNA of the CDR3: TGTGCCAGCAGCGTAGAGGGGCTCACCCCGGGCACGCAGTATTTT.

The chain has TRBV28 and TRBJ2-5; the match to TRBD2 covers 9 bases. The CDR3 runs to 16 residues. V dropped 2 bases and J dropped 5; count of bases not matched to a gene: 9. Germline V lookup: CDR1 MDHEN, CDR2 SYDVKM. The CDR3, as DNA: TGTGCCAGCAGTTTACCCCCTAGCGGGAAGGGGGAGACCCAGTACTTC. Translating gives CASSLPPSGKGETQYF.

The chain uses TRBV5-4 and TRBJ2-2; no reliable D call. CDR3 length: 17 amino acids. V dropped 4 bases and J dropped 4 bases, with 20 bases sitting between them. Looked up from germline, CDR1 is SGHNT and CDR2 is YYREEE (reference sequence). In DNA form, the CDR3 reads TGTGCCAGCAGCCCCCGATCGGTTGGGTGGGGCACCGGGGAGCTGTTTTTT. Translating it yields CASSPRSVGWGTGELFF. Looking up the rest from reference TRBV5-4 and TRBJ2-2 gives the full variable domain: ETGVTQSPTHLIKTRGQQVTLRCSSQSGHNTVSWYQQALGQGPQFIFQYYREEENGRGNFPPRFSGLQFPNYSSELNVNALELDDSALYLCASSPRSVGWGTGELFFGEGSRLTVL.

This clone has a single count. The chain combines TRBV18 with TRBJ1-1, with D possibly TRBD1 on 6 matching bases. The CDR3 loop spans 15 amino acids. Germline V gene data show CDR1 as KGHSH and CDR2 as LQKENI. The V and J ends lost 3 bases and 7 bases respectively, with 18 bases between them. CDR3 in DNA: TGTGCCAGCTCACCGAGAACAGGGAGCCTTTTTGAAGCTTTCTTT. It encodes CASSPRTGSLFEAFF.